One and the same sample provided the 31 T cell receptor beta chains below, sequenced in a study of PD-L1 blockade in urothelial cancer. As for time point: pretreatment peripheral blood. Some clones are missing from TCRdb's copy, which holds only in-frame ones; the method was immunoSEQ multiplex PCR. The repertoire holds some 74,000 clones, with 85% as singletons. The sample in question was PBMCs, obtained around atezolizumab (anti-PD-L1) treatment. These receptors all come from a man between 35 and 55 years old with urothelial cancer.

The chain is built from TRBV5-4 and TRBJ2-3; TRBD1 matches 7 bases. The CDR3 runs to 17 residues. V shed 5 bases and J 0 bases; nucleotides not matched to a gene: 12. The V gene's germline CDR1 is SGHNT and CDR2 YYREEE (reference sequence). CDR3 in DNA: TGTGCCAGCAGGGCCGGGACAGCGGTGCTTAGCACAGATACGCAGTATTTT. It encodes CASRAGTAVLSTDTQYF.

Here the CDR3 DNA reads TGTGCCAGCAGTTTAGTAGGTTCGGGACTCTACGAGCAGTACTTC. The encoded protein is CASSLVGSGLYEQYF. V usage is TRBV27 and J usage is TRBJ2-7; D may be TRBD2 (6 bases). The ends were cut back, 2 bases at V and 3 bases at J, with 14 bases in the middle. Germline V lookup: CDR1 MNHEY, CDR2 SMNVEV (reference sequence). The CDR3 is 15 residues long.

The J gene is TRBJ1-1, the V gene TRBV9; 8 bases line up with TRBD1. Trimming cost V 2 bases and J 0 bases; bases outside gene matches: 9. The CDR3 runs 17 residues. CDR1 and CDR2 from the germline V gene are SGDLS and YYNGEE. The CDR3 DNA is TGTGCCAGCAGCGTTTCAGGGGGCGCGGGGATGAACACTGAAGCTTTCTTT. It encodes CASSVSGGAGMNTEAFF.

V usage is TRBV5-4 and J usage is TRBJ1-1; D possibly corresponds to TRBD1 (5 bases). CDR1 and CDR2 from the germline V gene are SGHNT and YYREEE (reference sequence). This CDR3 is built from 14 residues. Between the trimmed V and J ends, which lost 4 bases and 3 bases, there was a span of 13 bases. CDR3 in amino acids: CASSVGQGHTEAFF. The CDR3 DNA is TGTGCCAGCAGCGTCGGGCAGGGCCACACTGAAGCTTTCTTT.

This chain joins TRBV28 and TRBJ2-1, with D possibly TRBD2 on 6 matching bases. Trimming cost V 5 bases and J 5 bases, with 16 bases left between them. Germline V lookup: CDR1 MDHEN, CDR2 SYDVKM. The CDR3 length is 15 residues. This CDR3 reads CASSRTTTMDNEQFF. The CDR3 nucleotides read TGTGCCAGCAGTAGGACTACAACAATGGACAATGAGCAGTTCTTC. The whole variable domain, filled in from reference TRBV28 and TRBJ2-1, reads DVKVTQSSRYLVKRTGEKVFLECVQDMDHENMFWYRQDPGLGLRLIYFSYDVKMKEKGDIPEGYSVSREKKERFSLILESASTNQTSMYLCASSRTTTMDNEQFFGPGTRLTVL.

V usage is TRBV4-1 and J usage is TRBJ2-7; 8 nucleotides match TRBD1. V lost 1 base, J lost 6 bases, and 11 bases stayed unmatched. Germline CDR1 reads MGHRA; CDR2 reads YSYEKL. CDR3 size: 16 residues. CDR3 sequence reads: CASSQVPGQGLAEQYF. DNA for the CDR3: TGCGCCAGCAGCCAAGTTCCCGGACAGGGATTGGCCGAGCAGTACTTC.

This clone was counted once. This sequence joins TRBV28 and TRBJ2-7; 9 bases are shared with TRBD1. From germline, CDR1 is MDHEN and CDR2 SYDVKM. This CDR3 spans 13 amino acids. Losses at the gene ends were 8 bases for V and 4 bases for J; bases not matched to a gene: 6. The CDR3 is CASSPGQGYEQYF. DNA of the CDR3: TGTGCCAGCTCACCGGGACAGGGTTACGAGCAGTACTTC.

The V call is TRBV4-1, the J call TRBJ1-3; D is unresolved. V was trimmed by 1 base and J by 0 bases, leaving 10 bases between them. There are 16 residues in the CDR3. CDR1 MGHRA and CDR2 YSYEKL come from the germline V gene. CDR3 loop: CASSQARVLSGNTIYF. The CDR3 coding sequence is TGCGCCAGCAGCCAAGCCCGGGTCCTCTCTGGAAACACCATATATTTT.

The gene calls are TRBV5-4 and TRBJ2-7; maybe TRBD2 (5 bases). Germline V gene sequence: CDR1 SGHNT, CDR2 YYREEE (reference sequence). The CDR3 loop spans 12 amino acids. V shed 4 bases and J shed 4 bases, with 9 bases lying between them. The CDR3 sequence: CASSSGTYEQYF. As DNA, the CDR3 is TGTGCCAGCAGCAGCGGAACATACGAGCAGTACTTC.

This chain joins TRBV29-1 and TRBJ2-3; no clear D. V lost 7 bases and J lost 2, with 7 bases in between. CDR1 and CDR2 (germline): SQVTM, ANQGSEA. This CDR3 spans 11 amino acids. The CDR3 spells CSGRYTDTQYF. The CDR3 region has the DNA TGCAGCGGCAGGTACACAGATACGCAGTATTTT.

V usage is TRBV18 and J usage is TRBJ1-3, with D unclear. Trimming pared 2 bases from V and 4 bases from J, leaving 6 bases between. Germline CDR1 KGHSH, CDR2 LQKENI. The CDR3 spans 13 residues. The CDR3 is CASSPGRGNTIYF. The CDR3 DNA reads TGTGCCAGCTCACCAGGCCGAGGAAACACCATATATTTT.

This chain connects TRBV27 to TRBJ1-2; unclear D gene. The CDR3 runs 12 residues. The germline gives CDR1 MNHEY, CDR2 SMNVEV (reference sequence). V was clipped by 5 bases and J by 10 bases, with 14 bases between them. The CDR3 DNA is TGTGCCAGCAGTCCGGGAGGGAGGGTCTACACCTTC. Residues: CASSPGGRVYTF.

The chain links TRBV28 to TRBJ2-7, with TRBD2 as a possible D gene (6 bases). V was shortened by 6 bases and J by 4 bases, with 13 bases between the two germline ends. Germline assignment: CDR1 MDHEN and CDR2 SYDVKM. The CDR3 has 13 amino acids. The CDR3 loop is CASSFGTRYEQYF. CDR3 nucleotide sequence: TGTGCCAGCAGCTTCGGGACTCGGTACGAGCAGTACTTC.

V and J are TRBV5-8 and TRBJ1-5; 9 nucleotides match TRBD1. V shed 3 bases, J shed 6 bases, and the junction held 10 bases outside the gene matches. Germline V gene sequence: CDR1 SGHTS, CDR2 YDEGEE. The CDR3 length is 16 residues. The CDR3 DNA is TGTGCCAGCAGCTCATGGAGGGGACAGGGATTTCAGCCCCAGCATTTT. It is translated as CASSSWRGQGFQPQHF. The whole variable domain, filled in from reference TRBV5-8 and TRBJ1-5, reads EAGVTQSPTHLIKTRGQQATLRCSPISGHTSVYWYQQALGLGLQFLLWYDEGEERNRGNFPPRFSGRQFPNYSSELNVNALELEDSALYLCASSSWRGQGFQPQHFGDGTRLSIL.

V usage is TRBV30 and J usage is TRBJ1-1, with D tentatively TRBD1 (6 bases). CDR3 length equals 15 residues. Trimming pared 8 bases from V and 4 bases from J, leaving 23 bases between. Germline-derived CDR1 and CDR2 are GTSNPN and SVGIG (reference sequence). The CDR3 DNA reads as TGTGCCCTTGGGTTGGGGGGGCGAGTCGGCACTGAAGCTTTCTTT. This codes for CALGLGGRVGTEAFF.

The chain is built from TRBV5-8 and TRBJ2-2; 14 bases line up with TRBD2. This CDR3 is built from 16 residues. CDR1 and CDR2 from the germline V gene are SGHTS and YDEGEE. V gave up 4 bases and J gave up 8 bases; unmatched junction bases: 7. CDR3 in DNA: TGTGCCAGCAGCCGGGGACTAGCGGGAGTATCGGGGGAGCTGTTTTTT. Translated: CASSRGLAGVSGELFF.

The rearrangement uses TRBV15 and TRBJ1-5, with TRBD1 as a possible D gene (6 bases). Looked up from germline, CDR1 is LNHNV and CDR2 is YYDKDF (reference sequence). V lost 0 bases and J lost 3, with 9 bases in between. The CDR3 spans 15 residues. This CDR3 is CATSRDRGFNQPQHF. CDR3 DNA sequence: TGTGCCACCAGCAGAGACAGGGGATTCAATCAGCCCCAGCATTTT.

V usage is TRBV19 and J usage is TRBJ2-5; TRBD2 agrees at 13 bases. The germline V gene encodes CDR1 LNHDA and CDR2 SQIVND (reference sequence). The CDR3 runs 16 residues. V lost 4 bases and J lost 2; bases outside the gene matches: 4. This CDR3 reads CASSTRGLAGQETQYF. The CDR3 DNA reads as TGTGCCAGTAGTACCCGGGGACTAGCGGGGCAAGAGACCCAGTACTTC.

This clone appeared a single time. The V gene is TRBV11-3, the J gene TRBJ2-5; no clear D gene. Germline CDR1 is SGHNT and CDR2 is YENEEA. CDR3 size: 15 residues. Trimming cost V 3 bases and J 3 bases, with 14 bases left between them. CDR3 in DNA: TGTGCCAGCAGCTTCGGGTCAAATTCGGAAGAGACCCAGTACTTC. This encodes CASSFGSNSEETQYF.

The chain carries TRBV5-1 and TRBJ2-1, with D possibly being TRBD2 (6 bases). The CDR3 is 12 amino acids. The germline V gene has CDR1 SGHRS and CDR2 YFSETQ. With 2 bases removed from V and 7 bases from J, the gap between germline ends came to 7 bases. The CDR3 region is CASSFGGNEQFF. CDR3 DNA sequence: TGCGCCAGCAGCTTCGGAGGGAATGAGCAGTTCTTC.

This clone is a singleton in its sample. The genes are TRBV6-5 and TRBJ1-4, with D tentatively TRBD1 (6 bases). The ends were cut back, 2 bases at V and 3 bases at J, with 10 bases in the middle. The germline gives CDR1 MNHEY, CDR2 SVGAGI. The CDR3 totals 15 residues. The CDR3 DNA is TGTGCCAGCAGTTACCGCACAGGGCCTAATGAAAAACTGTTTTTT. Residues: CASSYRTGPNEKLFF.

The rearrangement uses TRBV12-5 and TRBJ1-1, with D tentatively TRBD1 (5 bases). CDR3 length equals 14 residues. V was pared by 1 base and J by 2 bases, with 8 bases between. Germline V gene data show CDR1 as LGHNT and CDR2 as FRNRAP. In nucleotides, the CDR3 is TGTGCTAGTGGTTTGGGGGGGGGTAACACTGAAGCTTTCTTT. This codes for CASGLGGGNTEAFF.

This sequence joins TRBV19 and TRBJ2-7; D is unresolved. Germline lookup yields CDR1 LNHDA and CDR2 SQIVND (reference sequence). The CDR3 is made up of 14 amino acids. With 0 bases removed from V and 6 bases from J, the gap between germline ends came to 12 bases. CDR3 coding DNA: TGTGCCAGTAGTATAGATCCCCATTTGTGCGAGCAGTACTTC. This codes for CASSIDPHLCEQYF.

The gene calls are TRBV6-5 and TRBJ2-7; 8 bases fit TRBD2. The CDR3 is made up of 15 amino acids. Losses at the gene ends were 6 bases for V and 0 bases for J; bases not matched to a gene: 7. Germline V CDR1 and CDR2: MNHEY, SVGAGI. The CDR3 protein is CASSSLAGNSYEQYF. CDR3 in DNA: TGTGCCAGCAGCAGTCTAGCGGGTAACTCCTACGAGCAGTACTTC.

The rearrangement links TRBV5-1 to TRBJ1-2; possible D gene TRBD1, 6 bases. The CDR3 totals 13 residues. Between the trimmed V and J ends, which lost 1 base and 6 bases, there was a span of 10 bases. Germline V gene data show CDR1 as SGHRS and CDR2 as YFSETQ. The CDR3 region is CASSLLNRDGYTF. CDR3 DNA sequence: TGCGCCAGCAGCTTGCTTAACAGGGATGGCTACACCTTC.

V usage is TRBV7-3 and J usage is TRBJ2-7, with TRBD2 matching over 9 bases. This CDR3 is built from 16 residues. Germline CDR1 reads SGHTA; CDR2 reads FQGTGA. J gave up 0 bases and V 0 bases, and 3 bases lay outside the gene matches. This chain's CDR3 is CASSLTPTSGSYEQYF. CDR3 coding DNA: TGTGCCAGCAGCTTAACCCCGACTAGCGGCTCCTACGAGCAGTACTTC. Combining the CDR3 with reference TRBV7-3 and TRBJ2-7 gives the whole variable domain GAGVSQTPSNKVTEKGKYVELRCDPISGHTALYWYRQSLGQGPEFLIYFQGTGAADDSGLPNDRFFAVRPEGSVSTLKIQRTERGDSAVYLCASSLTPTSGSYEQYFGPGTRLTVT.

This clone was observed once. V is TRBV27 and J is TRBJ2-7, with D possibly TRBD1 on 6 matching bases. Deletions cut 8 bases from V and 4 bases from J, with 21 bases between. Germline CDR1 MNHEY, CDR2 SMNVEV (reference sequence). The CDR3 is made up of 15 amino acids. For the CDR3, the DNA is TGTGCCAGCGGTGGGAGAGGGGGACCCGGTTACGAGCAGTACTTC. Its protein product is CASGGRGGPGYEQYF.

The chain employs TRBV19 and TRBJ1-2, with a weak D call TRBD1 (5 bases). This CDR3 has 14 amino acids. V was shortened by 0 bases and J by 4 bases, with 9 bases between the two germline ends. From germline, CDR1 is LNHDA and CDR2 SQIVND (reference sequence). The CDR3 is CASSIEQGPYGYTF. CDR3 coding DNA: TGTGCCAGTAGTATAGAGCAGGGCCCCTATGGCTACACCTTC.

The rearrangement uses TRBV6-5 and TRBJ2-7; TRBD2 is a possible D gene (5 bases). The germline V gene encodes CDR1 MNHEY and CDR2 SVGAGI. The CDR3 loop spans 13 amino acids. V lost 5 bases and J 11 bases, leaving 19 bases between the germline ends. CDR3: CASSPLGSTQEYF. CDR3 sequence (DNA): TGTGCCAGCAGTCCCCTGGGGAGTACGCAAGAGTACTTC.

The J gene is TRBJ1-2, the V gene TRBV2, with a tentative D call TRBD1 (6 bases). CDR3 length equals 13 residues. Trimming left V 6 bases short and J 8 bases short, with 16 bases between. Per germline, CDR1 SNHLY and CDR2 FYNNEI. CDR3 in DNA: TGTGCCAGCAGACAACAGGGAAGCCTAGGCTACACCTTC. Translated: CASRQQGSLGYTF.

The V and J genes are TRBV19 and TRBJ1-4; 9 bases line up with TRBD1. CDR1 is LNHDA, CDR2 SQIVND, per germline (reference sequence). Trimming cost V 9 bases and J 7 bases; bases outside gene matches: 9. The CDR3 consists of 14 residues. The CDR3 reads CASRSQGAGEKLFF. DNA for the CDR3: TGTGCCAGCCGCTCACAGGGGGCAGGTGAAAAACTGTTTTTT.